These 22 T cell receptor beta chains were all obtained from the same sample, sequenced in a study of blood T cells in healthy people across ages. Primers used in a second PCR of about 6 to 11 cycles were a sample-barcoded 5' primer and a J-beta primer mix. One entry per CDR3 protein, called by TCRdb with MiXCR from the 5' RACE reads. The sample records roughly 640,000 distinct CDR3 sequences, approximately 30% being singletons. Sample: blood. These TCRs come from a woman aged 80 or over in good health.

In regard to this clonotype: This may be a read error, as it is one base from a much larger clone. The CDR3 region is CSADSRDTYGYTF. In DNA form, the CDR3 reads TGCAGTGCTGACTCCCGGGACACCTATGGCTACACCTTC. The chain combines TRBV20-1 with TRBJ1-2, with D maybe TRBD1 (6 bases). The germline V and J ends were trimmed by 5 bases and 4 bases, with 14 bases remaining between them. Germline CDR1 DFQATT, CDR2 SNEGSKA (reference sequence). CDR3 length: 13 amino acids.

This clonotype was seen at least ten times. V and J are TRBV12-3 or TRBV12-4 and TRBJ1-1; D call uncertain. CDR3 length equals 13 residues. Trimming took 5 bases from V and 7 from J, leaving 14 bases between them. CDR3: CASSPPAVGEAFF. The CDR3 nucleotides read TGTGCCAGCAGTCCCCCGGCAGTGGGTGAAGCTTTCTTT.

This clonotype occurred many times. The chain uses TRBV20-1 and TRBJ1-6, with D unresolved. The V gene's germline CDR1 is DFQATT and CDR2 SNEGSKA (reference sequence). The V and J ends lost 4 bases and 9 bases respectively, with 13 bases between them. CDR3 length equals 13 residues. CDR3 loop: CSATDISSSPLHF. In DNA, the CDR3 is TGCAGTGCTACCGACATAAGTAGTTCACCCCTCCACTTT.

This sequence joins TRBV7-2 and TRBJ2-7, with 10 bases matching TRBD2. From germline, CDR1 is SGHTA and CDR2 FQGNSA. After removal of 8 bases from V and 2 bases from J, the junction contained 18 bases not matched to a gene. The CDR3 is 18 residues long. CDR3 in DNA: TGTACCAGCGAAGCGGTAGCGGGAGGTTTAGGGGAAACCTACGAGCAGTACTTC. This gives the protein CTSEAVAGGLGETYEQYF.

On this clonotype itself: Being one base from a much bigger clone, this may be a read error. This chain links TRBV20-1 with TRBJ2-3; the D gene is possibly TRBD2 (7 bases). The CDR3 loop spans 16 amino acids. With 0 bases removed from V and 4 bases from J, the gap between germline ends came to 17 bases. In germline, CDR1 is DFQATT, CDR2 SNEGSKA (reference sequence). The CDR3 here is CSARDSGGGVADTQYF. The CDR3 DNA follows: TGCAGTGCTAGAGATAGTGGGGGGGGCGTCGCAGATACGCAGTATTTT.

This clonotype was counted a few times. This chain connects TRBV28 to TRBJ1-2; TRBD1 agrees at 8 bases. Trimming removed 2 bases from V and 0 bases from J; junction bases left unmatched: 5. The CDR3 sequence is 16 residues long. CDR1 MDHEN and CDR2 SYDVKM come from the germline V gene. The CDR3 nucleotides are TGTGCCAGCAGTTTAGCCAGGGGGCAAGCTAACTATGGCTACACCTTC. This codes for CASSLARGQANYGYTF.

Remarks on this clonotype: Being one base from a much bigger clone, this may be a read error. The rearrangement links TRBV7-8 to TRBJ2-1, with D possibly being TRBD2 (6 bases). The J call is doubtful: the DNA matches TRBJ2-7 better. CDR3 size: 15 residues. Germline CDR1 SGHVS, CDR2 FQNEAQ. CDR3 amino acids: CASSFSGNSYNEQYF. In nucleotides, the CDR3 is TGTGCCAGCAGCTTTAGCGGAAACTCCTACAATGAGCAGTACTTC.

This clonotype was observed a handful of times. Being one base from a much bigger clone, this may be a read error. This sequence joins TRBV20-1 and TRBJ2-1; the match to TRBD2 covers 7 bases. This CDR3 comprises 14 residues. Looked up from germline, CDR1 is DFQATT and CDR2 is SNEGSKA (reference sequence). Here the CDR3 reads CSARGRPGGHERFF. In DNA, the CDR3 is TGCAGTGCTAGGGGACGGCCGGGGGGTCATGAGCGGTTCTTC.

The V call is TRBV27, the J call TRBJ1-6; possible D gene TRBD1, 6 bases. The CDR3 length is 15 residues. Deletions cut 2 bases from V and 10 bases from J, with 15 bases between. CDR1 is MNHEY and CDR2 is SMNVEV in the germline V gene (reference sequence). The DNA of the CDR3 is TGTGCCAGCAGTTTAGGTGGACCGCAGGGGTCACCCCTCCACTTT. Amino acids: CASSLGGPQGSPLHF.

The V call is TRBV20-1, the J call TRBJ2-4, with D hard to call. The closer fit of TRBJ2-7 to the DNA end suggests the J call may be wrong. This CDR3 has 15 residues. The germline V gene has CDR1 DFQATT and CDR2 SNEGSKA (reference sequence). CDR3 nucleotide sequence: TGCAGTGCTAGAGATCAGCAGAGGCGCCGCCACGAGCAGTACTTC. Translated, it gives CSARDQQRRRHEQYF.

The chain links TRBV20-1 to TRBJ2-3; the match to TRBD2 covers 8 bases. CDR3 length: 12 amino acids. Germline-derived CDR1 and CDR2 are DFQATT and SNEGSKA (reference sequence). In nucleotides, the CDR3 is TGCGGAGGGACTAGGGGGGCAGATACGCAGTATTTT. As protein: CGGTRGADTQYF.

This clonotype came up many times. The CDR3 DNA is TGTGCCAGCAGTCCCTACCGGGACAGCGAGCAGTTCTTC. It codes for CASSPYRDSEQFF. The chain recombines TRBV27 with TRBJ2-1; 7 bases line up with TRBD1. The CDR3 is made up of 13 amino acids. Trimming removed 5 bases from V and 10 bases from J; junction bases left unmatched: 8. In germline, CDR1 is MNHEY, CDR2 SMNVEV (reference sequence).

This clonotype was counted many times. The gene calls are TRBV5-1 and TRBJ2-7; D call uncertain. The ends were cut back, 0 bases at V and 0 bases at J, with 19 bases in the middle. This CDR3 has 18 residues. The germline V gene encodes CDR1 SGHRS and CDR2 YFSETQ. The CDR3 DNA sequence: TGCGCCAGCAGCTTGGACAGCCGAAATTCTGGTAACTCCTACGAGCAGTACTTC. Protein: CASSLDSRNSGNSYEQYF.

This clonotype was detected a few times. The chain links TRBV9 to TRBJ2-3; 10 nucleotides match TRBD2. V was clipped by 3 bases and J by 7 bases; unmatched bases: 11. The CDR3 has 16 amino acids. The germline CDR1 and CDR2 sequences are SGDLS and YYNGEE. CDR3 sequence reads: CASSAFSGGLRNTQYF. The CDR3 nucleotides read TGTGCCAGCAGCGCCTTTAGCGGGGGGTTGAGGAATACGCAGTATTTT.

The V call is TRBV18, the J call TRBJ1-2; D is possibly TRBD1 (6 bases). The CDR3 contains 14 residues. V shed 3 bases and J shed 3 bases, with 11 bases lying between them. Germline assignment: CDR1 KGHSH and CDR2 LQKENI. The CDR3 protein is CASSPGEGDYGYTF. Here the CDR3 DNA reads TGTGCCAGCTCACCCGGGGAGGGGGACTATGGCTACACCTTC.

This clonotype was observed a handful of times. The chain is built from TRBV28 and TRBJ1-5, with 7 positions matching TRBD1. Germline lookup yields CDR1 MDHEN and CDR2 SYDVKM. The CDR3 is made up of 15 amino acids. V was clipped by 7 bases and J by 2 bases; unmatched bases: 8. The CDR3 nucleotides read TGTGCCAGCACCCAGTACAGGGGTGGCAATCAGCCCCAGCATTTT. Encoded protein: CASTQYRGGNQPQHF.

On this clonotype: A read error may explain this, as a much larger clone is one base away. This sequence joins TRBV7-9 and TRBJ2-7; D is possibly TRBD1 (6 bases). Germline V gene sequence: CDR1 SEHNR, CDR2 FQNEAQ (reference sequence). This CDR3 comprises 14 residues. This CDR3 reads CASSLVQGRGEQDF. CDR3 DNA: TGTGCCAGCAGCTTAGTTCAGGGGAGAGGGGAGCAGGACTTC.

This clonotype was detected a few times. A much larger clonotype is one base distant, so this may be a read error. The rearrangement links TRBV20-1 to TRBJ2-5; either TRBD1 or TRBD2 may supply D (7 bases each). In germline, CDR1 is DFQATT, CDR2 SNEGSKA (reference sequence). The V and J ends lost 2 bases and 2 bases respectively, with 18 bases between them. The CDR3 runs 16 residues. The CDR3 DNA follows: TGCAGTGCTAGATCGGGACGAGCGGGACAGCAAGAGACCCAGTACTTC. Translated: CSARSGRAGQQETQYF.

On this clonotype: A much larger clone lies one base from this, so it may be a read error. The chain links TRBV5-1 to TRBJ1-5; D might be TRBD1 (5 bases). The CDR3 runs to 13 residues. Germline CDR1 SGHRS, CDR2 YFSETQ. In nucleotides, the CDR3 is TGCGTCAGCAGCTTGGGGGGGGGAGAGCCCCAGCATTTT. Translation: CVSSLGGGEPQHF.

This clonotype was counted between two and nine times. J is TRBJ1-1 and V is TRBV30; no definite D call. This CDR3 spans 12 amino acids. CDR1 GTSNPN and CDR2 SVGIG come from the germline V gene (reference sequence). Trimming pared 0 bases from V and 1 base from J, leaving 3 bases between. The DNA of the CDR3 is TGTGCCTGGAGTGTAGGGAACACTGAAGCTTTCTTT. Translating gives CAWSVGNTEAFF.

This clonotype was seen at least ten times. The chain employs TRBV20-1 and TRBJ2-3; a weak D match, TRBD2 (6 bases). From germline, CDR1 is DFQATT and CDR2 SNEGSKA (reference sequence). The CDR3 totals 15 residues. Trimming took 3 bases from V and 5 from J, leaving 18 bases between them. CDR3 sequence reads: CSASMSSGRGDTQYF. The CDR3 DNA reads as TGCAGTGCTAGCATGTCGAGCGGGCGAGGAGATACGCAGTATTTT.

This clonotype was counted at least ten times. This chain uses TRBV9 with TRBJ2-1; 12 bases fit TRBD1. V lost 4 bases, J lost 10 bases, and 12 bases stayed unmatched. The CDR3 runs 16 residues. Germline values: CDR1 SGDLS, CDR2 YYNGEE. CDR3 nucleotide sequence: TGTGCCAGCAGCCTTCTGCCGGGACAGGGGGCCGAAGAGCAGTTCTTC. This encodes CASSLLPGQGAEEQFF.